A selection of T cell receptor beta chains follows, all from one sample in a study of metastatic and nonmetastatic thyroid tumors. TCRdb re-called clones via MiXCR from the PCR reads. The table includes about 89,000 clones, under 15% detected once. The sequenced sample was tumor tissue. Receptor source: a female donor with papillary thyroid cancer or a benign thyroid nodule (not recorded which). Some clones in this sample may be carry-over from other donors' samples. Both conserved end residues are part of each CDR3. Each record gives: J gene, clone size, V gene, D gene, CDR3 DNA, CDR3 protein. D genes are given only for firm matches. Clone size, where shown, is once, few, many, or a class for clones that have expanded.

j_call: TRBJ2-7; clone_size: many; v_call: TRBV20-1; d_call: TRBD2; cdr3_nt: TGCAGTGCTAGAGAGCGGGAGTACGAGCAGTACTTC; cdr3_aa: CSAREREYEQYF
j_call: TRBJ1-1; clone_size: few; v_call: TRBV28; d_call: .; cdr3_nt: TGTGCCAGCATTAAGTGGAACACTGAAGCTTTCTTT; cdr3_aa: CASIKWNTEAFF
j_call: TRBJ2-3; clone_size: few; v_call: TRBV27; d_call: .; cdr3_nt: TGTGCCAGCAGTTTGAATAGCTGGAGATTCACATATACGCAGTATTTT; cdr3_aa: CASSLNSWRFTYTQYF
j_call: TRBJ1-3; clone_size: many; v_call: TRBV6-6; d_call: .; cdr3_nt: TGTGCCAGCAGTTACTCGAGGGGCTTATCCCGATTGGGAAACACCATATATTTT; cdr3_aa: CASSYSRGLSRLGNTIYF
j_call: TRBJ2-5; clone_size: .; v_call: TRBV5-1; d_call: .; cdr3_nt: TGCGCCAGCAGCCCAACAGAGTACAAAGAGACCAAGTACTTC; cdr3_aa: CASSPTEYKETKYF
j_call: TRBJ2-7; clone_size: many; v_call: TRBV5-5; d_call: TRBD2; cdr3_nt: TGTGCCAGCAGCTTGGTGGCTAGCGGGAAGACCTACGAGCAGTACTTC; cdr3_aa: CASSLVASGKTYEQYF
j_call: TRBJ2-7; clone_size: many; v_call: TRBV28; d_call: TRBD2; cdr3_nt: TGTGCCAGCAGGGTGGGCGGGAGCTCCTACGAGCAGTACTTC; cdr3_aa: CASRVGGSSYEQYF
j_call: TRBJ1-2; clone_size: many; v_call: TRBV7-9; d_call: .; cdr3_nt: TGTGCCAGCAGCCTGGCCGGGGGCTACACCTTC; cdr3_aa: CASSLAGGYTF
j_call: TRBJ1-2; clone_size: many; v_call: TRBV28; d_call: TRBD1; cdr3_nt: TGTGCCAGCAGTTCACGTCTACCGGGACAGGGTGGCTACACCTTC; cdr3_aa: CASSSRLPGQGGYTF
j_call: TRBJ2-7; clone_size: many; v_call: TRBV6-2/TRBV6-3; d_call: .; cdr3_nt: TGTGCCAGCAGTTACTCCATTCCGCCACGCGAGCAGTACTTC; cdr3_aa: CASSYSIPPREQYF
j_call: TRBJ2-1; clone_size: many; v_call: TRBV20-1; d_call: .; cdr3_nt: TGCAGTGCCGGAGCCGGAGTGTTGAACGGCAATGAGCAGTTCTTC; cdr3_aa: CSAGAGVLNGNEQFF
j_call: TRBJ2-1; clone_size: many; v_call: TRBV11-3; d_call: .; cdr3_nt: TGTGCCAGCAGCCCCCGGGGGGCTGGTGAGCAGTTCTTC; cdr3_aa: CASSPRGAGEQFF
j_call: TRBJ2-3; clone_size: many; v_call: TRBV2; d_call: .; cdr3_nt: TGTGCCAGCAGTGTCAGGGATACGCAGTATTTT; cdr3_aa: CASSVRDTQYF
j_call: TRBJ2-7; clone_size: few; v_call: TRBV27; d_call: .; cdr3_nt: TGTGCCAGCAGTTTATCGAGAGCGACAGTTTCCTACGAGCAGTACTTC; cdr3_aa: CASSLSRATVSYEQYF
j_call: TRBJ1-5; clone_size: many; v_call: TRBV6-1; d_call: .; cdr3_nt: TGTGCCAGCAGTGAAGTCGGCGCGATTTATCAGCCCCAGCATTTT; cdr3_aa: CASSEVGAIYQPQHF
j_call: TRBJ2-2; clone_size: many; v_call: TRBV2; d_call: .; cdr3_nt: TGTGCCAGCAGCGTTCGGGCGATCTCGAACACCGGGGAGCTGTTTTTT; cdr3_aa: CASSVRAISNTGELFF
j_call: TRBJ1-4; clone_size: many; v_call: TRBV6-2/TRBV6-3; d_call: TRBD1; cdr3_nt: TGTGCCAGCAGACAGGGGGTTGAGGAAAAACTGTTTTTT; cdr3_aa: CASRQGVEEKLFF
j_call: TRBJ2-2; clone_size: many; v_call: TRBV19; d_call: .; cdr3_nt: TGTGCCAGTAGTCCAAGCGGCATAGGCACCGGGGAGCTGTTTTTT; cdr3_aa: CASSPSGIGTGELFF
j_call: TRBJ1-4; clone_size: many; v_call: TRBV20-1; d_call: TRBD1; cdr3_nt: TGCAGTGCGGAGCCGGGACAGGGGATTGAAAAACTGTTTTTT; cdr3_aa: CSAEPGQGIEKLFF
j_call: TRBJ2-7; clone_size: many; v_call: TRBV7-9; d_call: .; cdr3_nt: TGTGCCAGCAGCTTAGACGGGGCCCGCGGGGAGCAGTACTTC; cdr3_aa: CASSLDGARGEQYF
j_call: TRBJ1-6; clone_size: .; v_call: TRBV6-2/TRBV6-3; d_call: .; cdr3_nt: TGTGCCAGCAGCCAGAACGGCCAGGGGTCACCCCTCCACTTT; cdr3_aa: CASSQNGQGSPLHF
j_call: TRBJ2-7; clone_size: .; v_call: TRBV7-6; d_call: .; cdr3_nt: TGTGCCAGCAGCCATGATATTGGGCCCCCTTACGAGCAGTACTTC; cdr3_aa: CASSHDIGPPYEQYF
j_call: TRBJ2-1; clone_size: many; v_call: TRBV20-1; d_call: TRBD2; cdr3_nt: TGCAGTGCTACCGGGACTAGCGGGAGGGCCATTGAGCAGTTCTTC; cdr3_aa: CSATGTSGRAIEQFF
j_call: TRBJ1-4; clone_size: .; v_call: TRBV30; d_call: .; cdr3_nt: TGTGCCTGGACGGCGGGAACAACTAATGAAAAACTGTTTTTT; cdr3_aa: CAWTAGTTNEKLFF
j_call: TRBJ2-7; clone_size: few; v_call: TRBV12-3/TRBV12-4; d_call: TRBD2; cdr3_nt: TGTGCCAGCAGTCTCACCGGACTAGCGGGAGAATGGTACGAGCAGTACTTC; cdr3_aa: CASSLTGLAGEWYEQYF
j_call: TRBJ2-7; clone_size: many; v_call: TRBV27; d_call: TRBD2; cdr3_nt: TGTGCCAGCAGTTTGCTAGCGGGAGTTCCCACCTACGAGCAGTACTTC; cdr3_aa: CASSLLAGVPTYEQYF
j_call: TRBJ2-2; clone_size: many; v_call: TRBV20-1; d_call: TRBD2; cdr3_nt: TGCAGTGCTAGAAGTCCCGGGACTAGCGGGAGCACCGGGGAGCTGTTTTTT; cdr3_aa: CSARSPGTSGSTGELFF